The 20 T cell receptor beta chains below were found in one sample sequenced in a study of blood T cells in healthy people across ages. A second PCR of about 6 to 11 cycles used a sample-barcoded 5' primer and a J-beta primer mix. In TCRdb, the 5' RACE reads were re-called with MiXCR into one record per CDR3 protein. The table shows more than 900,000 distinct CDR3 sequences, with about 28% occurring only once. These sequences were also reported in another study, on T cells of mothers and their children.

The sequenced sample consisted of blood. Receptors were obtained from a woman in her thirties or forties in good health.

This clonotype occurred many times. J is TRBJ1-2 and V is TRBV12-3 or TRBV12-4; unclear D gene. V was cut by 3 bases and J by 6 bases, with 17 bases left in between. The CDR3 totals 15 residues. CDR3 amino acids: CASSFRVLVRDGYTF. CDR3 sequence (DNA): TGTGCCAGCAGTTTTCGGGTTTTAGTAAGGGATGGCTACACCTTC.

This clonotype was seen ten or more times. The V call is TRBV27, the J call TRBJ2-7; 10 bases fit TRBD1. From germline, CDR1 is MNHEY and CDR2 SMNVEV (reference sequence). The trim removed 6 bases at V and 2 bases at J, leaving 4 bases unmatched. There are 14 residues in the CDR3. In DNA, the CDR3 is TGTGCCAGCAGGGCAGGGACAGGGGCCTACGAGCAGTACTTC. It encodes CASRAGTGAYEQYF.

The chain carries TRBV20-1 and TRBJ2-3, with 13 nucleotides matching TRBD2. V gave up 5 bases and J gave up 5 bases; unmatched junction bases: 13. The CDR3 runs 17 residues. From germline, CDR1 is DFQATT and CDR2 SNEGSKA (reference sequence). CDR3: CSARRTSGGVAGDTQYF. The CDR3 DNA is TGCAGTGCTCGCAGGACTAGCGGGGGAGTCGCTGGAGATACGCAGTATTTT.

This clonotype was seen a few times. This chain uses TRBV6-6 with TRBJ2-3; 10 nucleotides agree with TRBD1. With 6 bases clipped from V and 3 bases from J, the junction kept 9 bases outside the gene matches. The CDR3 consists of 16 residues. Germline V CDR1 and CDR2: MNHNY, SVGAGI (reference sequence). The CDR3 sequence is CASSSGTGASTDTQYF. DNA for the CDR3: TGTGCCAGCAGCTCCGGGACAGGGGCCAGTACAGATACGCAGTATTTT.

This chain joins TRBV7-2 and TRBJ2-1; D gene ambiguous. From germline, CDR1 is SGHTA and CDR2 FQGNSA. The CDR3 consists of 16 residues. Between the trimmed V and J ends, which lost 2 bases and 1 base, there was a span of 12 bases. The CDR3, as DNA: TGTGCCAGCAGCTTAAGGTTTAGGCAGTCCTACAATGAGCAGTTCTTC. Its translation: CASSLRFRQSYNEQFF.

This clonotype appeared a few times. V and J are TRBV12-3 or TRBV12-4 and TRBJ2-2; TRBD2 agrees at 8 bases. Unmatched junction bases numbered 0, after V lost 5 bases and J lost 1 base. The CDR3 has 14 residues. The CDR3 DNA reads TGTGCCAGCAGTAGCGGGGGGAACACCGGGGAGCTGTTTTTT. It is translated as CASSSGGNTGELFF.

The gene calls are TRBV4-1 and TRBJ1-4, with TRBD1 as a possible D gene (6 bases). V lost 5 bases to trimming and J lost 3 bases, with 13 bases between them. The V gene's germline CDR1 is MGHRA and CDR2 YSYEKL. The CDR3 is 15 residues long. CDR3 in amino acids: CASSKGRGANEKLFF. The CDR3, as DNA: TGCGCCAGCAGCAAGGGGAGGGGGGCTAATGAAAAACTGTTTTTT.

The rearrangement uses TRBV5-5 and TRBJ2-7; TRBD1 matches at 7 bases. CDR3 size: 15 residues. V was clipped by 1 base and J by 0 bases; unmatched bases: 4. Germline V gene sequence: CDR1 SGHKS, CDR2 YYEKEE (reference sequence). Here the CDR3 DNA reads TGTGCCAGCAGCTTGCCCCGGGACAGCTCCTACGAGCAGTACTTC. Translation gives CASSLPRDSSYEQYF.

This clonotype came up a few times. The gene calls are TRBV20-1 and TRBJ2-7, with TRBD1 as a possible D gene (6 bases). CDR1 is DFQATT, CDR2 SNEGSKA, per germline (reference sequence). This CDR3 is 13 amino acids long. V shed 5 bases and J shed 2 bases, with 13 bases lying between them. CDR3 nucleotide sequence: TGCAGTGCTCCAAGACAGGCCACCTACGAGCAGTACTTC. Amino acids: CSAPRQATYEQYF.

This chain uses TRBV7-2 with TRBJ2-7; no definite D call. Germline CDR1 SGHTA, CDR2 FQGNSA. This CDR3 is 12 amino acids long. V dropped 5 bases and J dropped 7 bases, with 12 bases sitting between them. CDR3 sequence reads: CASSLLFNEQYF. In DNA, the CDR3 is TGTGCCAGCAGCCTCCTGTTCAATGAGCAGTACTTC.

The chain joins TRBV6-6 to TRBJ2-7; maybe TRBD1 (5 bases). From germline, CDR1 is MNHNY and CDR2 SVGAGI (reference sequence). The CDR3 consists of 14 residues. Trimming stripped 5 bases from V and 4 bases from J, with 15 bases between. CDR3 coding DNA: TGTGCCAGCAGTGACGTCAGGGTGGGGTACGAGCAGTACTTC. This sequence encodes CASSDVRVGYEQYF.

V is TRBV9 and J is TRBJ2-7, with unresolved D. This CDR3 contains 13 residues. In germline, CDR1 is SGDLS, CDR2 YYNGEE. The ends were cut back, 4 bases at V and 0 bases at J, with 8 bases in the middle. The CDR3, as DNA: TGTGCCAGCAGCCCCGAACCCTCCTACGAGCAGTACTTC. The encoded protein is CASSPEPSYEQYF. Full variable domain (outside the CDR3, taken from reference TRBV9 and TRBJ2-7): DSGVTQTPKHLITATGQRVTLRCSPRSGDLSVYWYQQSLDQGLQFLIQYYNGEERAKGNILERFSAQQFPDLHSELNLSSLELGDSALYFCASSPEPSYEQYFGPGTRLTVT.

CDR3 DNA: TGTGCCAGCAGCTTGGGTGGGACTAGCGGGGGGGCCAGCTCCTACGAGCAGTACTTC. Protein product: CASSLGGTSGGASSYEQYF. The gene calls are TRBV5-6 and TRBJ2-7, with 16 bases that match TRBD2. V lost 0 bases and J lost 0; bases outside the gene matches: 6. The germline V gene has CDR1 SGHDT and CDR2 YYEEEE. There are 19 residues in the CDR3.

The genes are TRBV9 and TRBJ2-1; D may be TRBD1 or TRBD2 (6 bases each). V dropped 4 bases and J dropped 0 bases, with 17 bases sitting between them. The CDR3 sequence is 17 residues long. Germline V CDR1 and CDR2: SGDLS, YYNGEE. The CDR3 nucleotides read TGTGCCAGCAGCCCCTTTCAGGGGAGGAGCTCCTACAATGAGCAGTTCTTC. This codes for CASSPFQGRSSYNEQFF.

This clonotype has a handful of counts. The chain is built from TRBV15 and TRBJ1-6; D might be TRBD1 (6 bases). The CDR3 sequence is 15 residues long. Germline values: CDR1 LNHNV, CDR2 YYDKDF (reference sequence). Trimming left V 2 bases short and J 8 bases short, with 13 bases between. In DNA form, the CDR3 reads TGTGCCACCAGCAGAACAGGGACGGGGTATTCACCCCTCCACTTT. This sequence encodes CATSRTGTGYSPLHF. Together with reference TRBV15 and TRBJ1-6, the CDR3 gives the full variable domain: DAMVIQNPRYQVTQFGKPVTLSCSQTLNHNVMYWYQQKSSQAPKLLFHYYDKDFNNEADTPDNFQSRRPNTSFCFLDIRSPGLGDTAMYLCATSRTGTGYSPLHFGNGTRLTVT.

This clonotype showed up just a few times. The rearrangement uses TRBV18 and TRBJ2-4, with D possibly matching TRBD2 (6 bases). The J call is in doubt because the DNA end fits TRBJ2-7 better. CDR1 and CDR2 from the germline V gene are KGHSH and LQKENI. The CDR3 covers 15 residues. This CDR3 is CASSLNTGTRYEQYF. CDR3 sequence (DNA): TGTGCCAGCTCTCTCAATACCGGGACTCGGTACGAGCAGTACTTC.

This clonotype was found a few times. The chain links TRBV5-6 to TRBJ2-1; D unresolved. Germline V gene sequence: CDR1 SGHDT, CDR2 YYEEEE. Deletions cut 2 bases from V and 0 bases from J, with 12 bases between. This CDR3 comprises 16 residues. CDR3 coding DNA: TGTGCCAGCAGCTTCTTATCCTCGAGCTCCTACAATGAGCAGTTCTTC. This gives the protein CASSFLSSSSYNEQFF.

This clonotype appeared a single time. CDR3 loop: CASSINRPGVNEQFF. The DNA of the CDR3 is TGTGCCAGTAGTATAAACCGGCCAGGGGTCAATGAGCAGTTCTTC. The V gene is TRBV19, the J gene TRBJ2-1; D perhaps matches TRBD1 (6 bases). This CDR3 contains 15 residues. Between the trimmed V and J ends, which lost 2 bases and 6 bases, there was a span of 14 bases. CDR1 is LNHDA, CDR2 SQIVND, per germline (reference sequence).

A note on this clonotype: A much larger clone lies one base from this, so it may be a read error. The chain recombines TRBV29-1 with TRBJ2-1; 8 bases line up with TRBD1. J was trimmed by 6 bases and V by 2 bases; bases with no gene match: 3. Germline V gene lookup returns CDR1 SQVTM and CDR2 ANQGSEA. The CDR3 is made up of 13 amino acids. The CDR3 sequence: CSVEQGAGNEQFF. The CDR3 DNA follows: TGCAGCGTTGAACAGGGGGCGGGCAATGAGCAGTTCTTC.

This clonotype showed up many times. The chain combines TRBV6-6 with TRBJ1-2, with no clear D. Germline CDR1 and CDR2: MNHNY and SVGAGI (reference sequence). The CDR3 loop spans 13 amino acids. V was shortened by 5 bases and J by 7 bases, with 14 bases between the two germline ends. Written as DNA, the CDR3 is TGTGCCAGCAGTCCCGCCGTGGAGGCTGGCTACACCTTC. Translated, it gives CASSPAVEAGYTF.